The sequence of this T cell receptor (beta chain) was determined in a study of T cell clones after liver transplantation. Study overall: Subjects received no induction therapy and standard immunosuppression until randomization at 12-24 months post-transplant. At least one year of complete immunosuppression withdrawal without enzymes over twice normal defined tolerance. Study-wide results and limits: In most of the 8 subjects, circulating graft-donor-reactive CD4 TCRbeta sequences fell significantly after transplant.

The assay was immunoSEQ multiplex PCR, and TCRdb's table has in-frame clones only and misses some. The table lists 95,000 to 110,000 clones, about 86% of them singletons, with 2.5% to 3% in the top ten. Looked up from germline, CDR1 is SGHRS and CDR2 is YFSETQ. V trimming: 4 bases; J trimming: 3 bases; junction bases outside the gene matches: 9. This CDR3 spans 15 amino acids. Worth noting for this clone: Its antigen is unidentified.

Specimen: CD4+ T cells from blood, collected about 50 months after liver transplant. This clonotype was obtained from a human patient who received a liver transplant. Some T cells may originate from the graft donor. The rearrangement links TRBV5-1 to TRBJ1-2; 7 bases fit TRBD1. The CDR3 DNA is TGCGCCAGCAGCGCCTCGACAGGGAACGACTATGGCTACACCTTC. Translation: CASSASTGNDYGYTF.